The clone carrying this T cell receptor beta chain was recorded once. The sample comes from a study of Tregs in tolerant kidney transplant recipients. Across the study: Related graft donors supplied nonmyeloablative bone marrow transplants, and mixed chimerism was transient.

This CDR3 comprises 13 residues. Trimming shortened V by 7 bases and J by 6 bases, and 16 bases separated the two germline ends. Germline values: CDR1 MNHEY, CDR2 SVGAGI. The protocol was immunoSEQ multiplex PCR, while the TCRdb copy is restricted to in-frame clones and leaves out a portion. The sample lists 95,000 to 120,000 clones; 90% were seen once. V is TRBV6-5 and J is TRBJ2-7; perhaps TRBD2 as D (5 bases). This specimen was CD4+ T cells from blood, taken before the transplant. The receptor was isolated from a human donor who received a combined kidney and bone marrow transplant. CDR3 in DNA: TGTGCCAGCAACTCACGGCGGGCGGGCGAGCAGTACTTC. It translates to CASNSRRAGEQYF.